Sequencing of this T cell receptor (beta chain) was carried out in a study of T cell responses to AZD1222 COVID-19 vaccine. V lost 3 bases and J 2 bases, leaving 20 bases between the germline ends. The CDR3 runs to 18 residues. Germline CDR1 LNHDA, CDR2 SQIVND (reference sequence). Produced via immunoSEQ multiplex PCR; TCRdb's table is partial and in-frame only. Altogether 85,000 or so clones are present, 80% to 90% being singletons, with the ten largest covering more than 5%. The TCR was taken from an adult in good health. Sequencing used peripheral blood, obtained on day 0 of AZD1222 vaccination. The chain couples TRBV19 to TRBJ1-5; D remains ambiguous. The CDR3 region is CASSIGKTSLPGNQPQHF. Written as DNA, the CDR3 is TGTGCCAGTAGTATCGGAAAAACGTCGCTCCCTGGCAATCAGCCCCAGCATTTT.